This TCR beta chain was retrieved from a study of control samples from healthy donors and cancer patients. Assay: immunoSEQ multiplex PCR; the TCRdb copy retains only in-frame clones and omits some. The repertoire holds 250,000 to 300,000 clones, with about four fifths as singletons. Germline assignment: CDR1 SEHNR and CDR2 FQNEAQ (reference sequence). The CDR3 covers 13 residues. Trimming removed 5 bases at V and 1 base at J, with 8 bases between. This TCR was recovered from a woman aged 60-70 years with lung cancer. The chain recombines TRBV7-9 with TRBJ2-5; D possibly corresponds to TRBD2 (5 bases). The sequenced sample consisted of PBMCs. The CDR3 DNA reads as TGTGCCAGCAGCCTCGGGGTCCAAGAGACCCAGTACTTC. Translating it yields CASSLGVQETQYF.